This entry features one TCR beta chain sequence. Its antigen is still unknown. In making TCR beta libraries, quantitative 5'-RACE with molecular barcodes was used. TCRdb reanalysed the 5' RACE reads using MiXCR and keeps one entry per CDR3 protein. Of fewer than 250,000 distinct CDR3 sequences in the sample, roughly a third were seen once. The entry originates in a study of CD8 T cells in ankylosing spondylitis. Study conclusions and caveats: CD8+ by phenotype, disease-linked clones were relatively rare in peripheral blood. Typical of ankylosing spondylitis blood, it appeared, was a TCR beta motif of several highly homologous variants. Prior literature has documented some motif variants in synovial fluid and blood from reactive arthritis.

Germline values: CDR1 SGHRS, CDR2 YFSETQ. V dropped 5 bases and J dropped 3 bases, with 15 bases sitting between them. The CDR3 spans 14 residues. This TCR derives from a male donor with ankylosing spondylitis or in good health (not recorded which). V and J are TRBV5-1 and TRBJ2-7, with D tentatively TRBD2 (6 bases). Material: blood, either unsorted or a sorted T cell fraction (not recorded which). The CDR3 DNA reads as TGCGCCAGCAGATCCCCTGGGCGGGACTACGAGCAGTACTTC. Protein sequence: CASRSPGRDYEQYF.